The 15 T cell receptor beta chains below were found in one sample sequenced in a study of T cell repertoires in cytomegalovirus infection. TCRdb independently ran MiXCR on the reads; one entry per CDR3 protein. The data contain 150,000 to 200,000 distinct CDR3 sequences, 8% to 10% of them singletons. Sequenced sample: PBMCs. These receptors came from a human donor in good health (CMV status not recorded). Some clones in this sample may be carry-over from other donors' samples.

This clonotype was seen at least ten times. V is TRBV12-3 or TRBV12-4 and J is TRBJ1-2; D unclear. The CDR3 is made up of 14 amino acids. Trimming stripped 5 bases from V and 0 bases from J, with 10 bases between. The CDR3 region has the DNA TGTGCCAGCAGTCCGAGGTTAGCTAACTATGGCTACACCTTC. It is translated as CASSPRLANYGYTF.

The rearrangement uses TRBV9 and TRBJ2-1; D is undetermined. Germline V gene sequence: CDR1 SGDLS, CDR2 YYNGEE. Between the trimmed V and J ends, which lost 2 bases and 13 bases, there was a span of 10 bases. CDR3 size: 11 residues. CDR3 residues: CASSVNDIQFF. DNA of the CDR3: TGTGCCAGCAGCGTGAATGACATCCAGTTCTTC.

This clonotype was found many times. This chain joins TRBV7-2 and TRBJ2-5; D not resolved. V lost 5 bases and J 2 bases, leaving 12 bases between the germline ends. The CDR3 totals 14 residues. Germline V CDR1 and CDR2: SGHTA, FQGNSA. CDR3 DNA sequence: TGTGCCAGCAGCCTGACTCTGGATCAAGAGACCCAGTACTTC. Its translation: CASSLTLDQETQYF.

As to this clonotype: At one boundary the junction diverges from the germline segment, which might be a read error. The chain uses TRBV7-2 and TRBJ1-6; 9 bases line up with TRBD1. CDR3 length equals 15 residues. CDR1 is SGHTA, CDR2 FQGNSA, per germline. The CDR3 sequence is CASSLRQGGNSPRHF. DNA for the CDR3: TGTGCCAGCAGCCTAAGACAGGGGGGTAATTCACCCCGCCACTTT.

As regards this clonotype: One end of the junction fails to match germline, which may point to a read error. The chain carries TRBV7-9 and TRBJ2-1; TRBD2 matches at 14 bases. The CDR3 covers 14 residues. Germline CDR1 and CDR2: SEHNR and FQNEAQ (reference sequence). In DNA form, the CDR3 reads TGTGCCAGCACCACAGGGACTAGCGGGGGTGAGCGGTTCTTC. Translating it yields CASTTGTSGGERFF.

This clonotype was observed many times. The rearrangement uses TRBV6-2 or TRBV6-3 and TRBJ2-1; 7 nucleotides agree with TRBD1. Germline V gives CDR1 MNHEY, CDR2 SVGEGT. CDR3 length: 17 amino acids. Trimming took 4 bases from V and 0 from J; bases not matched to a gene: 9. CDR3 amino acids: CASSSHLTGDSYNEQFF. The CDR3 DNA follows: TGTGCCAGCAGTTCACACCTTACAGGGGACTCCTACAATGAGCAGTTCTTC.

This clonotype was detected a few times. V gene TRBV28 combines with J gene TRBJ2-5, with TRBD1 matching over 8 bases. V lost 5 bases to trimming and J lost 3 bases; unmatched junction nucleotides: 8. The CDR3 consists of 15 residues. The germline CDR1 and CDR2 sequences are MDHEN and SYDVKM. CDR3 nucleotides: TGTGCCAGCAGTCTCGGACAGGGAGCTGAAGAGACCCAGTACTTC. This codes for CASSLGQGAEETQYF.

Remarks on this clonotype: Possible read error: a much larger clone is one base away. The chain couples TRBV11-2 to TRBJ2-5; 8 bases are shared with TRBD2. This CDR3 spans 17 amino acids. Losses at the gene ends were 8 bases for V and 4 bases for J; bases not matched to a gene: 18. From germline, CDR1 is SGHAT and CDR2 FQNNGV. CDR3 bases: TGTGCCAGCGGAGCATGGGTCCGGGAGGGCCTCGGAGAGACCCAGTACTTC. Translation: CASGAWVREGLGETQYF.

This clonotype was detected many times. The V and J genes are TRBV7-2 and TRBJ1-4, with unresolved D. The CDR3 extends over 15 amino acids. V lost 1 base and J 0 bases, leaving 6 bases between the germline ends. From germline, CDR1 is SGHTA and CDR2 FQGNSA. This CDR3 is CASSLVFATNEKLFF. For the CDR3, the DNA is TGTGCCAGCAGCTTAGTATTTGCAACTAATGAAAAACTGTTTTTT.

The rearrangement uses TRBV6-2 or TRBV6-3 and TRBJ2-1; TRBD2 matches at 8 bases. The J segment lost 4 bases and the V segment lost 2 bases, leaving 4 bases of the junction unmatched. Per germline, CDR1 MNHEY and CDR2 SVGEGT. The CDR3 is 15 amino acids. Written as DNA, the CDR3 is TGTGCCAGCAGTTACGAAGCGGGAGTATACAATGAGCAGTTCTTC. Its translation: CASSYEAGVYNEQFF.

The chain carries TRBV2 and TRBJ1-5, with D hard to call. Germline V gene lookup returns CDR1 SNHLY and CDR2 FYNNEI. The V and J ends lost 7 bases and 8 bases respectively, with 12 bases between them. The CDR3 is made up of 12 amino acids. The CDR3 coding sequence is TGTGCCAGCAATATAAGGAGGGAGCCCCAGCATTTT. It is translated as CASNIRREPQHF.

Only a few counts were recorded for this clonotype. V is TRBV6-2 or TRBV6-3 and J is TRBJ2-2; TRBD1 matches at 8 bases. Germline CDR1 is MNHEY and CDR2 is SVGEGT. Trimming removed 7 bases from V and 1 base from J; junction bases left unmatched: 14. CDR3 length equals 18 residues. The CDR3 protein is CASTPALGTGGNTGELFF. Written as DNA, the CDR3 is TGTGCCAGCACCCCTGCCCTTGGGACAGGAGGGAACACCGGGGAGCTGTTTTTT.

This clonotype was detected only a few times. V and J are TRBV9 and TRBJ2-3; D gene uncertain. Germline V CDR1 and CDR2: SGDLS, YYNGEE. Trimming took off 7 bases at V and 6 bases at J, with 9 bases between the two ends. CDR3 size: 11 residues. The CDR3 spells CASGDFDTQYF. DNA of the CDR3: TGTGCCAGCGGGGATTTCGATACGCAGTATTTT.

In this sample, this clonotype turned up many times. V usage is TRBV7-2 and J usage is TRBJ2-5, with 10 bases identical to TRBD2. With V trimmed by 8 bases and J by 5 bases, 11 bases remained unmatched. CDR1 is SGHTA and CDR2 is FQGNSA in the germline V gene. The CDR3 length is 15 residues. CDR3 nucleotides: TGTGCCAGCGCGTCTGAGCGGGGGGGCCGTGAGACCCAGTACTTC. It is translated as CASASERGGRETQYF.

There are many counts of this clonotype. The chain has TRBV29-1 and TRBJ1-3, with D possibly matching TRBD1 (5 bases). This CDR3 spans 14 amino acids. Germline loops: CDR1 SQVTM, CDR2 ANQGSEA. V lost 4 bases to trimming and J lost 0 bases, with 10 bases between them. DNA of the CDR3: TGCAGCGTTGGAACAGGTAGCTCTGGAAACACCATATATTTT. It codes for CSVGTGSSGNTIYF.